The 23 T cell receptor beta chains reported below all come from one sample, sequenced in a study of blood T cell repertoires in COVID-19. Produced via immunoSEQ multiplex PCR; TCRdb's table is partial and in-frame only. This table has roughly 300,000 clones, almost 85% appearing once. Specimen: peripheral blood. Receptor source: a human donor in a cohort sampled during active COVID-19.

The V gene is TRBV6-5, the J gene TRBJ2-2; D is perhaps TRBD1 (6 bases). V was pared by 6 bases and J by 7 bases, with 12 bases between. In germline, CDR1 is MNHEY, CDR2 SVGAGI. The length of the CDR3 is 13 residues. CDR3 coding DNA: TGTGCCAGCAGAGGACAGCTAATCGGGGAGCTGTTTTTT. Encoded protein: CASRGQLIGELFF.

This clone was detected only once. This sequence joins TRBV5-8 and TRBJ1-5, with 9 bases aligning to TRBD1. The length of the CDR3 is 17 residues. CDR1 is SGHTS, CDR2 YDEGEE, per germline. V trimming: 3 bases; J trimming: 6 bases; junction bases outside the gene matches: 13. The CDR3 DNA reads as TGTGCCAGCAGCTACCCATCCGACAGGGGGAGCGGTCAGCCCCAGCATTTT. It specifies CASSYPSDRGSGQPQHF.

The V gene is TRBV13, the J gene TRBJ2-7; 8 nucleotides align to TRBD1. The germline CDR1 and CDR2 sequences are PRHDT and FYEKMQ (reference sequence). This CDR3 region has 14 residues. J gave up 2 bases and V 5 bases, and 5 bases lay outside the gene matches. The CDR3: CASSGGQAAYEQYF. DNA of the CDR3: TGTGCCAGCAGCGGGGGACAGGCGGCCTACGAGCAGTACTTC.

The chain employs TRBV4-2 and TRBJ2-4; D is possibly TRBD2 (5 bases). V lost 3 bases and J 10 bases, leaving 13 bases between the germline ends. This CDR3 comprises 13 residues. CDR1 LGHNA and CDR2 YNFKEQ come from the germline V gene. The CDR3 coding sequence is TGTGCCAGCAGCCAGGACGGACTTCTTATTCAGTACTTC. Translated, it gives CASSQDGLLIQYF.

CDR3 amino acids: CASSLGSTYQPQHF. For the CDR3, the DNA is TGTGCCAGCAGCTTGGGGTCCACTTACCAGCCCCAGCATTTT. The chain is built from TRBV5-6 and TRBJ1-5; no firm D call. The V end was cut by 0 bases, the J end by 7 bases, with 11 bases between. This CDR3 is 14 amino acids long. Germline V gene sequence: CDR1 SGHDT, CDR2 YYEEEE.

Only a few counts were recorded for this clone. The chain links TRBV15 to TRBJ2-2, with D perhaps TRBD2 (5 bases). Trimming removed 10 bases from V and 1 base from J, with 13 bases in between. The CDR3 consists of 14 residues. Germline V gives CDR1 LNHNV, CDR2 YYDKDF (reference sequence). The CDR3 DNA sequence: TGTGCCATTCGACGGACTTTGAACACCGGGGAGCTGTTTTTT. The encoded protein is CAIRRTLNTGELFF.

As for this clone: Different DNA sequences within this sample yield the same CDR3. The V and J genes are TRBV3-1 (or the pseudogene TRBV3-2) and TRBJ1-1; D is ambiguous. Germline V lookup: CDR1 LGHDT, CDR2 YNNKEL (reference sequence). Trimming left V 1 base short and J 6 bases short, with 3 bases between. There are 11 residues in the CDR3. As DNA, the CDR3 is TGTGCCAGCAGCCAAGGAGCTGAAGCTTTCTTT. Protein: CASSQGAEAFF.

The V and J genes are TRBV7-6 and TRBJ1-1; 7 bases agree with TRBD1. Germline lookup yields CDR1 SGHVS and CDR2 FNYEAQ. This CDR3 contains 16 residues. V lost 4 bases to trimming and J lost 1 base; unmatched junction nucleotides: 9. In DNA form, the CDR3 reads TGTGCCAGCAGCTCGAGACAGGGAATAGGGAACACTGAAGCTTTCTTT. Its translation: CASSSRQGIGNTEAFF. The full variable domain, with the rest looked up from reference TRBV7-6 and TRBJ1-1, is GAGVSQSPRYKVTKRGQDVALRCDPISGHVSLYWYRQALGQGPEFLTYFNYEAQQDKSGLPNDRFSAERPEGSISTLTIQRTEQRDSAMYRCASSSRQGIGNTEAFFGQGTRLTVV.

This chain joins TRBV20-1 and TRBJ1-3, with D possibly matching TRBD1 (5 bases). The V and J ends lost 6 bases and 2 bases respectively, with 5 bases between them. Germline loops: CDR1 DFQATT, CDR2 SNEGSKA (reference sequence). The CDR3 loop spans 11 amino acids. CDR3 protein: CSARAGNTIYF. The CDR3 DNA is TGCAGTGCCAGGGCTGGAAACACCATATATTTT.

This chain uses TRBV5-5 with TRBJ1-6; a weak D match, TRBD1 (6 bases). With 2 bases removed from V and 7 bases from J, the gap between germline ends came to 19 bases. The CDR3 contains 17 residues. Germline CDR1 and CDR2: SGHKS and YYEKEE (reference sequence). The DNA for the CDR3 is TGTGCCAGCAGCTTATCACAGGGACTACTAGCGAATTCACCCCTCCACTTT. This codes for CASSLSQGLLANSPLHF. Combining the CDR3 with reference TRBV5-5 and TRBJ1-6 gives the whole variable domain DAGVTQSPTHLIKTRGQQVTLRCSPISGHKSVSWYQQVLGQGPQFIFQYYEKEERGRGNFPDRFSARQFPNYSSELNVNALLLGDSALYLCASSLSQGLLANSPLHFGNGTRLTVT.

The chain carries TRBV5-1 and TRBJ2-3; 14 positions agree with TRBD2. Germline V CDR1 and CDR2: SGHRS, YFSETQ. This CDR3 contains 17 residues. J gave up 6 bases and V 3 bases, and 9 bases lay outside the gene matches. The CDR3 nucleotides are TGCGCCAGCAGCTCCCGACTAGCGGGGGGGCGACGGGATACGCAGTATTTT. It yields the protein CASSSRLAGGRRDTQYF.

The chain employs TRBV5-1 and TRBJ1-1, with 7 bases that match TRBD1. V lost 3 bases, J lost 5 bases, and 10 bases stayed unmatched. The germline gives CDR1 SGHRS, CDR2 YFSETQ. This CDR3 spans 15 amino acids. The CDR3 DNA reads as TGCGCCAGCAGCTACAACAGGGGAAAGGGGACTGAAGCTTTCTTT. Protein sequence: CASSYNRGKGTEAFF.

This rearrangement joins TRBV7-3 to TRBJ2-4; 13 positions match TRBD2. V trimming: 5 bases; J trimming: 5 bases; junction bases outside the gene matches: 9. Per the germline V gene, CDR1 is SGHTA and CDR2 is FQGTGA. The CDR3 sequence is 17 residues long. In nucleotides, the CDR3 is TGTGCCAGCAGCCTATACGGGACTAGCGGGACGCAAAACATTCAGTACTTC. Encoded protein: CASSLYGTSGTQNIQYF.

This chain joins TRBV5-5 and TRBJ2-7; 7 positions match TRBD1. Germline trimming cut 0 bases from V and 2 bases from J; bases unmatched to any gene: 5. CDR1 is SGHKS and CDR2 is YYEKEE in the germline V gene (reference sequence). The CDR3 is 15 amino acids. The CDR3 reads CASSLVGGTAYEQYF. The CDR3 nucleotides read TGTGCCAGCAGCTTGGTAGGGGGCACAGCCTACGAGCAGTACTTC.

V usage is TRBV10-1 and J usage is TRBJ2-3, with 10 bases identical to TRBD2. CDR1 is WNHNN and CDR2 is SYGVQD in the germline V gene (reference sequence). The CDR3 covers 13 residues. With 5 bases clipped from V and 5 bases from J, the junction kept 1 base outside the gene matches. The CDR3 region is CASSPSGGDTQYF. The CDR3 DNA reads as TGCGCCAGCAGTCCTAGCGGGGGAGATACGCAGTATTTT.

The chain couples TRBV19 to TRBJ1-2; D call uncertain. V gave up 6 bases and J gave up 0 bases, with 5 bases separating them. CDR3 length: 12 amino acids. Germline V gives CDR1 LNHDA, CDR2 SQIVND (reference sequence). The CDR3 is CASRQSNYGYTF. The CDR3 DNA reads TGTGCCAGTAGACAGTCTAACTATGGCTACACCTTC.

This chain uses TRBV7-9 with TRBJ2-7; D remains unclear. With 4 bases removed from V and 7 bases from J, the gap between germline ends came to 20 bases. CDR3 size: 15 residues. Germline CDR1 and CDR2: SEHNR and FQNEAQ (reference sequence). CDR3 sequence reads: CASSSPLSPRGEQYF. The CDR3 DNA reads TGTGCCAGCAGCTCCCCTCTATCCCCCCGAGGAGAGCAGTACTTC. The entire variable domain, with the rest obtained from reference TRBV7-9 and TRBJ2-7, is as follows: DTGVSQNPRHKITKRGQNVTFRCDPISEHNRLYWYRQTLGQGPEFLTYFQNEAQLEKSRLLSDRFSAERPKGSFSTLEIQRTEQGDSAMYLCASSSPLSPRGEQYFGPGTRLTVT.

The V call is TRBV2, the J call TRBJ2-4; D is undetermined. V was cut by 5 bases and J by 7 bases, with 12 bases left in between. This CDR3 is 13 amino acids long. From germline, CDR1 is SNHLY and CDR2 FYNNEI. CDR3 sequence (DNA): TGTGCCAGCAGTCGTCTTGTCGGGAACATTCAGTACTTC. It translates to CASSRLVGNIQYF.

The V and J genes are TRBV2 and TRBJ2-3; 10 bases fit TRBD2. V was clipped by 4 bases and J by 4 bases; unmatched bases: 5. Germline CDR1 and CDR2: SNHLY and FYNNEI. This CDR3 is 15 amino acids long. CDR3 nucleotides: TGTGCCAGCAGTGTTGGGAGCGGGGGGGCAGATACGCAGTATTTT. Encoded protein: CASSVGSGGADTQYF.

The chain combines TRBV27 with TRBJ2-1; TRBD1 matches 7 bases. The V gene's germline CDR1 is MNHEY and CDR2 SMNVEV (reference sequence). There are 15 residues in the CDR3. With V trimmed by 6 bases and J by 2 bases, 7 bases remained unmatched. The CDR3 loop is CASSLGQVPYNEQFF. Here the CDR3 DNA reads TGTGCCAGCAGCCTCGGACAGGTGCCCTACAATGAGCAGTTCTTC.

V usage is TRBV14 and J usage is TRBJ1-6; 7 nucleotides line up with TRBD1. This CDR3 comprises 17 residues. Per the germline V gene, CDR1 is SGHDN and CDR2 is FVKESK. With V trimmed by 0 bases and J by 4 bases, 6 bases remained unmatched. Here the CDR3 DNA reads TGTGCCAGCAGCCAAGACGACCCGGGACAGTATAATTCACCCCTCCACTTT. It specifies CASSQDDPGQYNSPLHF.

V and J are TRBV6-5 and TRBJ1-5; tentative D call: TRBD1 (5 bases). Germline V gene data show CDR1 as MNHEY and CDR2 as SVGAGI. This CDR3 region has 12 residues. Trimming took off 7 bases at V and 9 bases at J, with 13 bases between the two ends. CDR3 DNA sequence: TGTGCCAGCATGACTGGGGGGAGGCCCCAGCATTTT. Protein sequence: CASMTGGRPQHF.

This chain joins TRBV6-5 and TRBJ1-2, with D unclear. This CDR3 contains 13 residues. The ends were cut back, 7 bases at V and 4 bases at J, with 13 bases in the middle. Germline V CDR1 and CDR2: MNHEY, SVGAGI. The CDR3 here is CASTGAGFYGYTF. CDR3 sequence (DNA): TGTGCCAGCACCGGAGCGGGGTTCTATGGCTACACCTTC.